Following are 17 T cell receptor beta chains from one sample sequenced in a study of blood T cell repertoires in COVID-19 (dated by TCRdb to about 2020). The library was prepared using the immunoSEQ multiplex PCR assay. TCRdb holds this immuneACCESS table with in-frame rearrangements only. Some clones are missing; in checked studies, unresolved V genes explain under half, and the rest has no known cause. The sample table contains roughly 83,000 clones; only one count was recorded for 86% of them. Jointly, the top ten make up about 7.8% of the sample. The sample taken for sequencing was peripheral blood. The receptors originated from a man between 50 and 59 years old with active COVID-19.

This clone was seen just once. CDR3 amino acids: CASSRGDSVEKLFF. As DNA, the CDR3 is TGTGCCAGCAGCCGGGGGGATTCGGTCGAAAAACTGTTTTTT. The chain couples TRBV9 to TRBJ1-4; D is possibly TRBD1 (5 bases). This CDR3 has 14 residues. The V gene lost 4 bases and the J gene lost 8 bases, with 15 bases spanning the gap. The germline CDR1 and CDR2 sequences are SGDLS and YYNGEE.

The J gene is TRBJ1-1, the V gene TRBV2, with D uncertain. Germline CDR1 SNHLY, CDR2 FYNNEI. The length of the CDR3 is 13 residues. Trimming cost V 10 bases and J 0 bases, with 12 bases left between them. CDR3 loop: CATALRLNTEAFF. In DNA, the CDR3 is TGTGCCACCGCTCTGAGGCTGAACACTGAAGCTTTCTTT.

This rearrangement joins TRBV9 to TRBJ2-5, with D unresolved. Deletions cut 3 bases from V and 0 bases from J, with 6 bases between. The CDR3 sequence is 13 residues long. Germline V gene lookup returns CDR1 SGDLS and CDR2 YYNGEE. CDR3: CASSADYQETQYF. For the CDR3, the DNA is TGTGCCAGCAGCGCCGACTACCAAGAGACCCAGTACTTC.

This sequence joins TRBV19 and TRBJ1-2; 7 bases match TRBD1. The CDR3 is made up of 14 amino acids. Trimming at V came to 5 bases and at J to 3 bases, leaving 6 bases not matched to a gene. Germline V gives CDR1 LNHDA, CDR2 SQIVND (reference sequence). The DNA for the CDR3 is TGTGCCAGTAGTGCGGGGACAGCTTACTATGGCTACACCTTC. Amino acids: CASSAGTAYYGYTF.

The chain carries TRBV28 and TRBJ2-2; D possibly corresponds to TRBD2 (6 bases). Germline V gene data show CDR1 as MDHEN and CDR2 as SYDVKM. There are 14 residues in the CDR3. Trimming took off 3 bases at V and 4 bases at J, with 9 bases between the two ends. DNA for the CDR3: TGTGCCAGCAGTTTTTTCGGGGGCACCGGGGAGCTGTTTTTT. It yields the protein CASSFFGGTGELFF.

The chain recombines TRBV11-3 with TRBJ2-5; 12 bases map to TRBD2. The length of the CDR3 is 17 residues. Trimming removed 1 base from V and 5 bases from J; junction bases left unmatched: 8. CDR1 and CDR2 (germline): SGHNT, YENEEA. This CDR3 is CASSLGTSGALEETQYF. DNA of the CDR3: TGTGCCAGCAGCTTAGGGACTAGCGGGGCTTTAGAGGAGACCCAGTACTTC.

Comment on this clone: One end of the junction varies from germline; a read error may be responsible. The chain joins TRBV5-1 to TRBJ2-7; 9 bases agree with TRBD2. CDR1 and CDR2 (germline): SGHRS, YFSETQ. The CDR3 is 15 residues long. The CDR3 DNA is TGCGCCAGCAGGATGGTAGGGACTAGCTCCGACGAGCAGTACTTC. The encoded protein is CASRMVGTSSDEQYF.

Remarks on this clone: The sample carries other DNA sequences with the same CDR3. V gene TRBV3-1 (or the pseudogene TRBV3-2) combines with J gene TRBJ1-1; weak D call: TRBD1 (6 bases). Germline loops: CDR1 LGHDT, CDR2 YNNKEL (reference sequence). The CDR3 consists of 15 residues. V lost 1 base and J lost 0, with 9 bases in between. CDR3 nucleotides: TGTGCCAGCAGCCAAGGACAGGTACTGAACACTGAAGCTTTCTTT. Translated, it gives CASSQGQVLNTEAFF.

V and J are TRBV18 and TRBJ2-7; 7 bases line up with TRBD1. Trimming at V came to 3 bases and at J to 7 bases, leaving 12 bases not matched to a gene. In germline, CDR1 is KGHSH, CDR2 LQKENI. The CDR3 is made up of 15 amino acids. For the CDR3, the DNA is TGTGCCAGCTCACCCGGTGGACAGGCCACGGGGGAGCAGTACTTC. Translating it yields CASSPGGQATGEQYF.

The J gene is TRBJ1-6, the V gene TRBV19; no definite D call. Germline V CDR1 and CDR2: LNHDA, SQIVND (reference sequence). The CDR3 is 13 amino acids. V was shortened by 3 bases and J by 7 bases, with 7 bases between the two germline ends. The CDR3 loop reads CASSISANSPLHF. CDR3 bases: TGTGCCAGTAGTATCAGCGCCAATTCACCCCTCCACTTT.

This chain connects TRBV2 to TRBJ2-1; D is uncertain. V was pared by 5 bases and J by 6 bases, with 11 bases between. This CDR3 is built from 13 residues. The V gene's germline CDR1 is SNHLY and CDR2 FYNNEI. The CDR3 sequence is CASSILSSNEQFF. The DNA for the CDR3 is TGTGCCAGCAGTATTCTTAGTAGCAATGAGCAGTTCTTC.

V is TRBV11-2 and J is TRBJ1-2, with TRBD1 matching over 8 bases. The CDR3 has 14 residues. Trimming at V came to 4 bases and at J to 1 base, leaving 2 bases not matched to a gene. CDR1 and CDR2 from the germline V gene are SGHAT and FQNNGV. The CDR3 DNA reads as TGTGCCAGCAGCTCGGGACAGGTTAACTATGGCTACACCTTC. Translating it yields CASSSGQVNYGYTF.

The chain is built from TRBV19 and TRBJ2-5; D is possibly TRBD1 (6 bases). V shed 3 bases and J shed 5 bases, with 13 bases lying between them. CDR3 length: 14 residues. Germline V CDR1 and CDR2: LNHDA, SQIVND (reference sequence). CDR3 sequence reads: CASSIRTVVETQYF. The DNA for the CDR3 is TGTGCCAGTAGTATCCGGACAGTGGTGGAGACCCAGTACTTC.

The V gene is TRBV29-1, the J gene TRBJ2-7, with TRBD1 matching 7 bases. The length of the CDR3 is 13 residues. Looked up from germline, CDR1 is SQVTM and CDR2 is ANQGSEA. Trimming removed 5 bases from V and 0 bases from J; junction bases left unmatched: 4. For the CDR3, the DNA is TGCAGCGTTCACGAGGGGGCCTCCTACGAGCAGTACTTC. This encodes CSVHEGASYEQYF.

CDR3 DNA: TGTGCCAGCAGCCAATTAGGGGGGGCCAGCAACGGCTACACCTTC. This codes for CASSQLGGASNGYTF. V and J are TRBV3-1 (or the pseudogene TRBV3-2) and TRBJ1-2; D perhaps matches TRBD1 (6 bases). Germline CDR1 is LGHDT and CDR2 is YNNKEL (reference sequence). CDR3 size: 15 residues. The ends were cut back, 2 bases at V and 8 bases at J, with 18 bases in the middle.

The rearrangement links TRBV30 to TRBJ2-7; the D gene is possibly TRBD1 (6 bases). Per the germline V gene, CDR1 is GTSNPN and CDR2 is SVGIG (reference sequence). CDR3 length: 11 residues. The V end was cut by 7 bases, the J end by 4 bases, with 11 bases between. The CDR3 loop is CASEGQYEQYF. CDR3 in DNA: TGTGCCTCAGAAGGACAGTACGAGCAGTACTTC. Using reference TRBV30 and TRBJ2-7 for the parts outside the CDR3, the full variable domain is SQTIHQWPATLVQPVGSPLSLECTVEGTSNPNLYWYRQAAGRGLQLLFYSVGIGQISSEVPQNLSASRPQDRQFILSSKKLLLSDSGFYLCASEGQYEQYFGPGTRLTVT.

The chain uses TRBV5-6 and TRBJ2-1; D possibly corresponds to TRBD1 (6 bases). The CDR3 is made up of 16 amino acids. Germline loops: CDR1 SGHDT, CDR2 YYEEEE. V shed 0 bases and J shed 5 bases, with 15 bases lying between them. The CDR3 sequence is CASSLGGPWGHNEQFF. CDR3 bases: TGTGCCAGCAGCTTGGGGGGGCCCTGGGGGCACAATGAGCAGTTCTTC.